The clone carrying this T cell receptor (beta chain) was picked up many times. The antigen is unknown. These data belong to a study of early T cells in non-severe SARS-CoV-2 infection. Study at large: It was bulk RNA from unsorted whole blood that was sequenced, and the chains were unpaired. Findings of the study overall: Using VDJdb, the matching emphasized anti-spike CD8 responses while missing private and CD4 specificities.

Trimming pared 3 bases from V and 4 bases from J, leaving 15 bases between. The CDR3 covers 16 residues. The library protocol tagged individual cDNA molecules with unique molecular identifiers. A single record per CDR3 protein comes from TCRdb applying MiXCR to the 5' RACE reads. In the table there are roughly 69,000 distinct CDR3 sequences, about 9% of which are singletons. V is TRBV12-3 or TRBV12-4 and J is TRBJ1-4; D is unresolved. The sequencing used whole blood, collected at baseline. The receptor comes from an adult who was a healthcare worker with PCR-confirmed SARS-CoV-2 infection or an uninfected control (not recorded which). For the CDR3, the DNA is TGTGCCAGCAGTTTCCTCTTACCTGATTATAATGAAAAACTGTTTTTT. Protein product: CASSFLLPDYNEKLFF.